Below are 28 T cell receptor beta chains sequenced from a single sample in a study of CD8+ T cells in alopecia areata. It was cDNA, reverse transcribed from extracted RNA, that served as the sequencing template. Only in-frame clones appear in the TCRdb table, and some are missing; sequencing was by immunoSEQ multiplex PCR. The sample lists 90,000 to 130,000 clones; 59% were seen once. Sequencing was done on a sample of CD8+ T cells sorted from blood. These receptors were collected from a human donor in good health.

This clone was counted only a few times. The rearrangement uses TRBV6-4 and TRBJ2-2; D is uncertain. The germline V and J ends were trimmed by 5 bases and 0 bases, with 4 bases remaining between them. CDR1 and CDR2 (germline): MRHNA, SNTAGT. The CDR3 has 13 amino acids. The CDR3 DNA follows: TGTGCCAGCAGTAAGACGAACACCGGGGAGCTGTTTTTT. The encoded protein is CASSKTNTGELFF.

The gene calls are TRBV5-1 and TRBJ2-4; a possible D gene is TRBD2 (5 bases). The CDR3 loop spans 12 amino acids. V dropped 5 bases and J dropped 5 bases, with 8 bases sitting between them. The V gene's germline CDR1 is SGHRS and CDR2 YFSETQ. Written as DNA, the CDR3 is TGCGCCAGCAGAAACGGGGAAAACATTCAGTACTTC. It codes for CASRNGENIQYF.

Judged by abundance, this clone is medium-sized. The rearrangement joins TRBV28 to TRBJ1-5; D is perhaps TRBD1 (5 bases). This CDR3 has 15 amino acids. The V end lost 3 bases, the J end lost 4 bases, and 13 bases lay between the germline ends. Germline loops: CDR1 MDHEN, CDR2 SYDVKM. The CDR3 is CASSFGDPLNQPQHF. The CDR3 nucleotides read TGTGCCAGCAGTTTTGGGGACCCGCTAAATCAGCCCCAGCATTTT.

This rearrangement joins TRBV7-2 to TRBJ2-1; TRBD2 matches at 10 bases. The CDR3 sequence is 17 residues long. Per germline, CDR1 SGHTA and CDR2 FQGNSA. The trim removed 1 base at V and 7 bases at J, leaving 10 bases unmatched. CDR3 residues: CASSLVLAGGPANEQFF. CDR3 DNA: TGTGCCAGCAGCTTAGTTTTAGCGGGGGGCCCGGCTAATGAGCAGTTCTTC.

This clone was counted a few times. The chain combines TRBV28 with TRBJ2-5; D is unresolved. CDR3 length: 12 residues. The germline CDR1 and CDR2 sequences are MDHEN and SYDVKM. Trimming took 6 bases from V and 0 from J, leaving 5 bases between them. The CDR3 protein is CASSTNQETQYF. CDR3 sequence (DNA): TGTGCCAGCAGCACTAACCAAGAGACCCAGTACTTC.

A few counts support this clone. The genes are TRBV7-9 and TRBJ1-2, with D perhaps TRBD1 (5 bases). In germline, CDR1 is SEHNR, CDR2 FQNEAQ (reference sequence). The V gene lost 5 bases and the J gene lost 0 bases, with 13 bases spanning the gap. The CDR3 length is 15 residues. The chain's CDR3 is CASSPSSTANYGYTF. The CDR3 DNA reads as TGTGCCAGCAGCCCTAGCTCGACAGCTAACTATGGCTACACCTTC.

V is TRBV5-1 and J is TRBJ2-2; no definite D call. This CDR3 is 14 amino acids long. CDR1 SGHRS and CDR2 YFSETQ come from the germline V gene. The V gene lost 2 bases and the J gene lost 6 bases, with 11 bases spanning the gap. CDR3 residues: CASSFLFWPGELFF. In DNA, the CDR3 is TGCGCCAGCAGCTTTTTGTTTTGGCCCGGGGAGCTGTTTTTT.

The chain links TRBV5-1 to TRBJ2-7; 8 nucleotides match TRBD1. Losses at the gene ends were 3 bases for V and 1 base for J; bases not matched to a gene: 0. CDR1 is SGHRS, CDR2 YFSETQ, per germline. The CDR3 length is 13 residues. The CDR3 bases are TGCGCCAGCAGCTGGACAGGGTCCTACGAGCAGTACTTC. Its protein is CASSWTGSYEQYF.

The rearrangement links TRBV4-1 to TRBJ2-5, with D possibly matching TRBD2 (6 bases). The length of the CDR3 is 16 residues. V was clipped by 5 bases and J by 1 base, with 17 bases between them. In germline, CDR1 is MGHRA, CDR2 YSYEKL. CDR3 sequence (DNA): TGCGCCAGCAGCGTATTCCAGGGACTTGCCCAAGAGACCCAGTACTTC. It translates to CASSVFQGLAQETQYF.

The V call is TRBV9, the J call TRBJ2-1; the match to TRBD2 covers 8 bases. With 0 bases clipped from V and 7 bases from J, the junction kept 6 bases outside the gene matches. The CDR3 loop spans 15 amino acids. CDR1 SGDLS and CDR2 YYNGEE come from the germline V gene. CDR3 protein: CASSVDGGARNEQFF. CDR3 DNA: TGTGCCAGCAGCGTAGACGGGGGGGCTAGAAATGAGCAGTTCTTC.

This clone was observed a handful of times. The chain carries TRBV10-3 and TRBJ1-1; D is uncertain. Trimming stripped 2 bases from V and 1 base from J, with 11 bases between. Germline V lookup: CDR1 ENHRY, CDR2 SYGVKD. The CDR3 sequence is 15 residues long. The CDR3 DNA sequence: TGTGCCATCAGTGAGAGTTGGGCGAAGAACACTGAAGCTTTCTTT. It specifies CAISESWAKNTEAFF.

This chain uses TRBV27 with TRBJ1-5; D ambiguous. CDR1 and CDR2 from the germline V gene are MNHEY and SMNVEV (reference sequence). The CDR3 contains 15 residues. V was shortened by 6 bases and J by 2 bases, with 14 bases between the two germline ends. DNA of the CDR3: TGTGCCAGCAGCCCCATTGGAGGGCGCAATCAGCCCCAGCATTTT. This encodes CASSPIGGRNQPQHF.

V usage is TRBV4-2 and J usage is TRBJ2-5; 9 nucleotides align to TRBD1. Germline loops: CDR1 LGHNA, CDR2 YNFKEQ. J lost 5 bases, V lost 0 bases, and 7 bases had no gene match. This CDR3 is built from 16 residues. The CDR3 DNA follows: TGTGCCAGCAGCCAAGAATCACAGGGGGCCGGCGAGACCCAGTACTTC. Translated, it gives CASSQESQGAGETQYF.

The gene calls are TRBV29-1 and TRBJ1-2; TRBD1 agrees at 9 bases. This CDR3 region has 14 residues. CDR1 is SQVTM and CDR2 is ANQGSEA in the germline V gene. The trim removed 6 bases at V and 3 bases at J, leaving 8 bases unmatched. The CDR3 bases are TGCAGCGTATGGACAGGGGAGATCGACTATGGCTACACCTTC. This gives the protein CSVWTGEIDYGYTF.

This clone was counted between two and nine times. V is TRBV9 and J is TRBJ2-3, with 8 positions matching TRBD1. There are 15 residues in the CDR3. Germline CDR1 SGDLS, CDR2 YYNGEE. J was trimmed by 4 bases and V by 3 bases; bases with no gene match: 7. The CDR3 sequence: CASSGKDRVSDTQYF. The DNA for the CDR3 is TGTGCCAGCAGCGGTAAGGACAGGGTCTCAGATACGCAGTATTTT.

The V and J genes are TRBV10-3 and TRBJ2-6; D may be TRBD1 (5 bases). Germline V gene sequence: CDR1 ENHRY, CDR2 SYGVKD. V was clipped by 4 bases and J by 0 bases, with 10 bases between them. This CDR3 is built from 16 residues. CDR3 bases: TGTGCCATCAGTGGGGTGGGGCACTCTGGGGCCAACGTCCTGACTTTC. Translation: CAISGVGHSGANVLTF.

The gene calls are TRBV30 and TRBJ2-1; no clear D. The ends were cut back, 5 bases at V and 6 bases at J, with 11 bases in the middle. CDR3 size: 12 residues. Germline lookup yields CDR1 GTSNPN and CDR2 SVGIG (reference sequence). The CDR3 loop reads CAWGVWGNEQFF. The CDR3 coding sequence is TGTGCCTGGGGGGTTTGGGGCAATGAGCAGTTCTTC.

V usage is TRBV2 and J usage is TRBJ2-1; D gene uncertain. This CDR3 is 16 amino acids long. The ends were cut back, 3 bases at V and 1 base at J, with 13 bases in the middle. Germline V CDR1 and CDR2: SNHLY, FYNNEI. The CDR3 sequence is CASSDLALGSYNEQFF. In DNA form, the CDR3 reads TGTGCCAGCAGTGATTTGGCATTGGGATCCTACAATGAGCAGTTCTTC.

The chain has TRBV5-6 and TRBJ2-5; 9 bases map to TRBD2. CDR3 length equals 15 residues. The J segment lost 2 bases and the V segment lost 4 bases, leaving 6 bases of the junction unmatched. Germline lookup yields CDR1 SGHDT and CDR2 YYEEEE. The CDR3 region has the DNA TGTGCCAGCAGCGGGCCGCTAGCGGGACAAGAGACCCAGTACTTC. This encodes CASSGPLAGQETQYF.

This clone showed up just a few times. Different DNA sequences within this sample yield the same CDR3. J is TRBJ2-5 and V is TRBV6-5, with TRBD2 matching over 15 bases. CDR3 length: 15 residues. Germline V gene lookup returns CDR1 MNHEY and CDR2 SVGAGI. V lost 6 bases and J lost 4; bases outside the gene matches: 3. The CDR3 is CASSGLAGGPETQYF. The CDR3 nucleotides are TGTGCCAGCAGCGGACTAGCGGGGGGGCCAGAGACCCAGTACTTC.

V gene TRBV19 combines with J gene TRBJ1-1; TRBD1 is a possible D gene (6 bases). V lost 3 bases to trimming and J lost 0 bases, with 8 bases between them. This CDR3 spans 14 amino acids. Looked up from germline, CDR1 is LNHDA and CDR2 is SQIVND (reference sequence). The CDR3 loop is CASSIGGMNTEAFF. The DNA for the CDR3 is TGTGCCAGTAGTATTGGGGGCATGAACACTGAAGCTTTCTTT.

The V and J genes are TRBV28 and TRBJ2-7; D unclear. Trimming cost V 1 base and J 6 bases, with 10 bases left between them. The CDR3 sequence is 13 residues long. Germline lookup yields CDR1 MDHEN and CDR2 SYDVKM. The CDR3 nucleotides read TGTGCCAGCAGTTTATCCCTTGAGCCCGAGCAGTACTTC. It yields the protein CASSLSLEPEQYF. The whole variable domain, remainder taken from reference TRBV28 and TRBJ2-7, is DVKVTQSSRYLVKRTGEKVFLECVQDMDHENMFWYRQDPGLGLRLIYFSYDVKMKEKGDIPEGYSVSREKKERFSLILESASTNQTSMYLCASSLSLEPEQYFGPGTRLTVT.

This chain uses TRBV27 with TRBJ2-7; D is possibly TRBD2 (6 bases). Per the germline V gene, CDR1 is MNHEY and CDR2 is SMNVEV (reference sequence). The CDR3 is made up of 12 amino acids. The CDR3 region has the DNA TGTGTCGTGGGCGGGGCGTCCGGCGAGCAGTACTTC. Translating it yields CVVGGASGEQYF.

This clone was seen a handful of times. The V and J genes are TRBV15 and TRBJ2-5; a possible D gene is TRBD1 (5 bases). Germline V gene lookup returns CDR1 LNHNV and CDR2 YYDKDF (reference sequence). The CDR3 extends over 14 amino acids. V shed 0 bases and J shed 4 bases, with 9 bases lying between them. In DNA, the CDR3 is TGTGCCACCAGCAGAGAGGGCAGGGCAGAGACCCAGTACTTC. Translation: CATSREGRAETQYF. Full variable domain (rest looked up from reference TRBV15 and TRBJ2-5): DAMVIQNPRYQVTQFGKPVTLSCSQTLNHNVMYWYQQKSSQAPKLLFHYYDKDFNNEADTPDNFQSRRPNTSFCFLDIRSPGLGDTAMYLCATSREGRAETQYFGPGTRLLVL.

The chain links TRBV5-6 to TRBJ2-7; D unclear. Germline assignment: CDR1 SGHDT and CDR2 YYEEEE. The CDR3 runs to 12 residues. V gave up 2 bases and J gave up 3 bases, with 6 bases separating them. The CDR3 sequence is CASSFAGYEQYF. DNA of the CDR3: TGTGCCAGCAGCTTTGCAGGCTACGAGCAGTACTTC.

The rearrangement uses TRBV30 and TRBJ2-7; D remains ambiguous. Trimming removed 0 bases at V and 2 bases at J, with 8 bases between. From germline, CDR1 is GTSNPN and CDR2 SVGIG (reference sequence). The CDR3 is 13 residues long. This CDR3 is CAWSVRNPYEQYF. CDR3 bases: TGTGCCTGGAGTGTCAGAAACCCCTACGAGCAGTACTTC.

This chain uses TRBV15 with TRBJ2-7; D possibly corresponds to TRBD2 (5 bases). V was cut by 1 base and J by 7 bases, with 14 bases left in between. This CDR3 spans 14 amino acids. CDR1 and CDR2 from the germline V gene are LNHNV and YYDKDF (reference sequence). The DNA of the CDR3 is TGTGCCACCAGCAGAGCCACGAGGGTTGGGGAGCAGTACTTC. This gives the protein CATSRATRVGEQYF.

CDR3 sequence (DNA): TGTGCCAGCAGCTTAGCGTTAGGAGGGAACTACGAGCAGTACTTC. Protein: CASSLALGGNYEQYF. J is TRBJ2-7 and V is TRBV7-9; D is perhaps TRBD2 (6 bases). This CDR3 is built from 15 residues. Germline V gives CDR1 SEHNR, CDR2 FQNEAQ (reference sequence). The V end lost 0 bases, the J end lost 3 bases, and 12 bases lay between the germline ends.